The 15 T cell receptor beta chains below all came from one sample that was sequenced in a study of a mutant IDH1 vaccine in newly diagnosed glioma (dated by TCRdb to 2020 to 2022). These receptors have no known antigen. The meaning of the sample's time point label: week 35, safety follow-up. A 20-mer mutant IDH1 peptide at 300 micrograms in Montanide made up each vaccine dose, which was injected subcutaneously together with topical imiquimod. Libraries were prepared through the immunoSEQ multiplex PCR assay. As stored in TCRdb, this immuneACCESS dataset retains in-frame rearrangements with V and J assigned. A fraction of the clones does not appear; measured against another copy, unresolved V genes explain less than half of the discrepancy, and the remainder lacks a known reason. The sample profile shows around 41,000 clones; 75% to 90% of them were found once. About 1.6% of the sample is held by the ten biggest clonotypes.

The starting material was PBMCs, obtained from a glioma patient whose treatment included an IDH1 peptide vaccine. These TCRs come from a middle-aged man with glioma.

A single count supports this clone. The gene calls are TRBV28 and TRBJ1-5, with D tentatively TRBD1 (5 bases). The CDR3 runs 13 residues. Trimming stripped 4 bases from V and 5 bases from J, with 9 bases between. Germline assignment: CDR1 MDHEN and CDR2 SYDVKM. CDR3 residues: CASSYRRDQPQHF. CDR3 coding DNA: TGTGCCAGCAGTTACAGGAGGGATCAGCCCCAGCATTTT.

The chain uses TRBV5-3 and TRBJ2-7; D unclear. TRBV5-3 falls under the ORF class, with uncertain function. The V gene lost 2 bases and the J gene lost 2 bases, with 11 bases spanning the gap. CDR3 length: 14 residues. This chain's CDR3 is CARSFVQITYEQYV. The CDR3 nucleotides read TGTGCCAGAAGCTTTGTACAGATTACCTACGAGCAGTACGTC.

The rearrangement joins TRBV4-1 to TRBJ1-6, with TRBD1 as a possible D gene (5 bases). The CDR3 runs 17 residues. Germline-derived CDR1 and CDR2 are MGHRA and YSYEKL. V lost 4 bases and J 0 bases, leaving 13 bases between the germline ends. The CDR3 bases are TGCGCCAGCAGCCGAGGGACGGCGAGCTCCTATAATTCACCCCTCCACTTT. This encodes CASSRGTASSYNSPLHF.

The V gene is TRBV18, the J gene TRBJ2-3; TRBD2 might be the D (6 bases). The CDR3 sequence is 17 residues long. The V end lost 3 bases, the J end lost 1 base, and 17 bases lay between the germline ends. Germline V gene sequence: CDR1 KGHSH, CDR2 LQKENI. CDR3 nucleotide sequence: TGTGCCAGCTCACCTACTCCCGGGGGTTTGGGCACAGATACGCAGTATTTT. Residues: CASSPTPGGLGTDTQYF.

The V and J genes are TRBV6-5 and TRBJ1-2, with D perhaps matching TRBD1 (6 bases). The germline V and J ends were trimmed by 4 bases and 6 bases, with 12 bases remaining between them. CDR1 MNHEY and CDR2 SVGAGI come from the germline V gene. CDR3 length: 13 residues. The CDR3 region is CASSSGHRDGYTF. In nucleotides, the CDR3 is TGTGCCAGCAGTTCCGGTCACAGGGATGGCTACACCTTC.

The J gene is TRBJ1-2, the V gene TRBV28; 9 bases are a match to TRBD1. The CDR3 is 16 residues long. The J segment lost 4 bases and the V segment lost 6 bases, leaving 12 bases of the junction unmatched. CDR1 and CDR2 from the germline V gene are MDHEN and SYDVKM. CDR3 protein: CASSPTGGQIPYGYTF. In DNA form, the CDR3 reads TGTGCCAGCAGCCCGACAGGGGGACAAATACCCTATGGCTACACCTTC.

The J gene is TRBJ2-2, the V gene TRBV25-1, with D tentatively TRBD1 (5 bases). The ends were cut back, 2 bases at V and 6 bases at J, with 10 bases in the middle. The CDR3 length is 14 residues. The germline V gene encodes CDR1 MGHDK and CDR2 SYGVNS. The CDR3 DNA reads TGTGCCAGCAGTGAACAGGGAAGGTCCGGGGAGCTGTTTTTT. Its protein product is CASSEQGRSGELFF.

The J gene is TRBJ2-7, the V gene TRBV19, with D possibly being TRBD1 or TRBD2 (5 bases each). The germline gives CDR1 LNHDA, CDR2 SQIVND (reference sequence). V lost 5 bases, J lost 0 bases, and 5 bases lay in between. The CDR3 is made up of 12 amino acids. The CDR3 sequence: CASSGGSYEQYF. The CDR3, as DNA: TGTGCCAGTAGTGGGGGCTCCTACGAGCAGTACTTC.

The genes are TRBV5-1 and TRBJ2-5, with 9 positions matching TRBD2. The V gene end was trimmed by 4 bases and the J gene end by 1 base; junction bases not matched to a gene: 8. CDR1 and CDR2 (germline): SGHRS, YFSETQ. The CDR3 is 16 amino acids. The CDR3 DNA reads as TGCGCCAGCAGCGAAGGAGTTAGCGGGGGCCAAGAGACCCAGTACTTC. Translated: CASSEGVSGGQETQYF.

This clone was seen once. This chain connects TRBV28 to TRBJ1-1; 11 nucleotides align to TRBD1. V lost 2 bases and J lost 4; bases outside the gene matches: 3. Germline CDR1 MDHEN, CDR2 SYDVKM. The CDR3 is made up of 15 amino acids. The CDR3 DNA reads TGTGCCAGCAGTTTAGCGGGACAGGGGGGCACTGAAGCTTTCTTT. Its protein is CASSLAGQGGTEAFF.

V and J are TRBV7-9 and TRBJ2-7, with D hard to call. Trimming left V 7 bases short and J 4 bases short, with 8 bases between. The CDR3 runs to 11 residues. Germline CDR1 is SEHNR and CDR2 is FQNEAQ (reference sequence). This CDR3 reads CASTHGYEQYF. In DNA, the CDR3 is TGTGCCAGCACCCATGGTTACGAGCAGTACTTC.

Notes on this clone: Other DNA sequences in the sample encode the same CDR3. V gene TRBV6-1 combines with J gene TRBJ2-5; no reliable D call. V was cut by 8 bases and J by 2 bases, with 18 bases left in between. This CDR3 contains 15 residues. Germline loops: CDR1 MNHNS, CDR2 SASEGT. The CDR3 DNA is TGTGCCAGCGGAAGTCCCCTGATCCTACAAGAGACCCAGTACTTC. Translation: CASGSPLILQETQYF.

This chain connects TRBV19 to TRBJ1-2; D unclear. The CDR3 spans 12 residues. Trimming removed 5 bases from V and 5 bases from J, with 9 bases in between. The V gene's germline CDR1 is LNHDA and CDR2 SQIVND (reference sequence). CDR3 loop: CASSLQDYGYTF. The DNA of the CDR3 is TGTGCCAGTAGTCTCCAGGATTATGGCTACACCTTC.

V gene TRBV30 combines with J gene TRBJ2-3; D unresolved. Germline V gene lookup returns CDR1 GTSNPN and CDR2 SVGIG (reference sequence). The CDR3 is made up of 12 amino acids. Trimming took 5 bases from V and 5 from J, leaving 11 bases between them. This chain's CDR3 is CAWGTGVDTQYF. DNA for the CDR3: TGTGCCTGGGGTACTGGGGTAGATACGCAGTATTTT.

The gene calls are TRBV5-4 and TRBJ2-7; possible D gene TRBD2, 6 bases. This CDR3 has 14 amino acids. V was cut by 6 bases and J by 1 base, with 14 bases left in between. Germline CDR1 SGHNT, CDR2 YYREEE (reference sequence). This chain's CDR3 is CASTSMGGSYEQYF. For the CDR3, the DNA is TGTGCCAGCACCTCGATGGGGGGATCCTACGAGCAGTACTTC. Looking up the rest from reference TRBV5-4 and TRBJ2-7 gives the full variable domain: ETGVTQSPTHLIKTRGQQVTLRCSSQSGHNTVSWYQQALGQGPQFIFQYYREEENGRGNFPPRFSGLQFPNYSSELNVNALELDDSALYLCASTSMGGSYEQYFGPGTRLTVT.